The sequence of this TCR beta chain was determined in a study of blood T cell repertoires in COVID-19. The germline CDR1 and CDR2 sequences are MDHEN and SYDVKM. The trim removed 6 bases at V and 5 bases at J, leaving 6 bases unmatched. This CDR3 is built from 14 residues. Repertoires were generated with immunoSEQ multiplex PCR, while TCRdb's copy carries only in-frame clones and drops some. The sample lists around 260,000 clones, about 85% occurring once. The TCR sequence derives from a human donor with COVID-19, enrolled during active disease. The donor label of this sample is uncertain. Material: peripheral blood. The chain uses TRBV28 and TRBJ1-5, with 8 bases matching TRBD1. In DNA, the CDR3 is TGTGCCAGCAGCGACGGGACAGGATATCAGCCCCAGCATTTT. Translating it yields CASSDGTGYQPQHF.